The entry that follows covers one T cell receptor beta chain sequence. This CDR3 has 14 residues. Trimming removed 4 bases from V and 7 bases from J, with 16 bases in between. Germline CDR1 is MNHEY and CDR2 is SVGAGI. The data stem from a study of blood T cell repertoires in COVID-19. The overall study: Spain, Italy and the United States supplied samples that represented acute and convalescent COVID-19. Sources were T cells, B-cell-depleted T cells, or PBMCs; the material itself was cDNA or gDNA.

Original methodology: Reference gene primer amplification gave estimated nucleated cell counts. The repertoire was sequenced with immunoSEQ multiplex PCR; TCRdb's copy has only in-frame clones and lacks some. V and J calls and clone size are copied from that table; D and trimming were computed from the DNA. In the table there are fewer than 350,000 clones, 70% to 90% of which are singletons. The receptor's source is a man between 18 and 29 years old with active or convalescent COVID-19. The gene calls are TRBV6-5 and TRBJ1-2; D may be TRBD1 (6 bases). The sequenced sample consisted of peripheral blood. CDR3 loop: CASSLTGVAGGYTF. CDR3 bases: TGTGCCAGCAGTTTGACAGGTGTCGCGGGTGGCTACACCTTC.